This section outlines one TCR beta chain sequence together with its context. Germline CDR1 is SGHTA and CDR2 is FQGNSA. The CDR3 totals 13 residues. V lost 7 bases, J lost 0 bases, and 10 bases lay in between. The sample comes from a study of blood T cell repertoires in COVID-19. About the research overall: Italy, Spain and the United States were the sources of the convalescent and acute COVID-19 samples.

In the authors' methods: Reference gene primer amplification in the assay estimated nucleated cell counts. Profiling relied on immunoSEQ multiplex PCR, and the TCRdb table lists in-frame clones only, not all of them. That table supplies the V and J calls and clone size; D and trimming were determined from the DNA. The sample lists 270,000 or so clones; roughly 89% were seen once. The chain is built from TRBV7-2 and TRBJ2-7; possibly TRBD1 for D (5 bases). The receptor's source is an older woman with COVID-19, enrolled during active disease. Sequenced material: peripheral blood. The CDR3 sequence is CASTGHHSYEQYF. For the CDR3, the DNA is TGTGCCAGCACCGGACACCACTCCTACGAGCAGTACTTC.